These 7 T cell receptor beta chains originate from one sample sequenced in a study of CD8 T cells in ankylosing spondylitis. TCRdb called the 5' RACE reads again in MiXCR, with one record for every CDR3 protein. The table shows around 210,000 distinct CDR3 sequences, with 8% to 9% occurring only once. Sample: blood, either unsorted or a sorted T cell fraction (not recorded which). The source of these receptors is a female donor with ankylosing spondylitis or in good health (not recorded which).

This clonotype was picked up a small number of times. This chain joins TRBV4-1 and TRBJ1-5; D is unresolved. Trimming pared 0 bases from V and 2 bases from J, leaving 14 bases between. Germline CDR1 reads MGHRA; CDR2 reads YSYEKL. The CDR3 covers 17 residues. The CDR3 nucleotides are TGCGCCAGCAGCCAAGATTTCGGGCCTTACGGCAATCAGCCCCAGCATTTT. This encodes CASSQDFGPYGNQPQHF.

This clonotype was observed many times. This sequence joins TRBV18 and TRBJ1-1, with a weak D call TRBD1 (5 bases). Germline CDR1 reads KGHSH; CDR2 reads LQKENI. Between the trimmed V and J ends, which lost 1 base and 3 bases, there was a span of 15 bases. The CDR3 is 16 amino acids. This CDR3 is CASSPRARVGDTEAFF. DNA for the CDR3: TGTGCCAGCTCACCACGGGCCAGGGTGGGGGACACTGAAGCTTTCTTT.

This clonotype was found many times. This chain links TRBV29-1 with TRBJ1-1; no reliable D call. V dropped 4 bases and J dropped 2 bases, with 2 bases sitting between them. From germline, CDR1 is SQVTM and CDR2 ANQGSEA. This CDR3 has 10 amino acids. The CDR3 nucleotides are TGCAGCGTTGTAAACACTGAAGCTTTCTTT. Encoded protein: CSVVNTEAFF.

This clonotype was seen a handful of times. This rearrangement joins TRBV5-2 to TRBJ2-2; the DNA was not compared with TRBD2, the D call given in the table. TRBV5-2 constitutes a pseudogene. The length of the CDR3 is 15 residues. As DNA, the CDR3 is TGTGCCAGCAAAGGACTAGCGGGAGTTGGCGGGGAGCTGTTTTTT. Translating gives CASKGLAGVGGELFF.

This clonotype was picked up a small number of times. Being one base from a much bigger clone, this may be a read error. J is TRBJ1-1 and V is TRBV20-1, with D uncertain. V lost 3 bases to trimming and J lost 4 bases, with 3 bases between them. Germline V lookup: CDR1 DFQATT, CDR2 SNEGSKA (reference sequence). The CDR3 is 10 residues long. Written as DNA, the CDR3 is TGCAGTGCTAGGAGCACTGAAGCTTTCTTT. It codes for CSARSTEAFF.

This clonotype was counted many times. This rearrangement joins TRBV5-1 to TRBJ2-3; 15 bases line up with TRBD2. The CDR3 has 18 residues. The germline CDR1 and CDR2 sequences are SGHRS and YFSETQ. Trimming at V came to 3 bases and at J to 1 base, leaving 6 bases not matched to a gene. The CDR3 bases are TGCGCCAGCAGCTCAGGACTAGCGGGAGGGCCGGGCACAGATACGCAGTATTTT. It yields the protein CASSSGLAGGPGTDTQYF.

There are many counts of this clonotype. CDR3 sequence: CASSAAGGRETQYF. As DNA, the CDR3 is TGTGCCAGCAGCGCCGCTGGGGGGAGAGAGACCCAGTACTTC. The chain uses TRBV9 and TRBJ2-5, with D perhaps matching TRBD2 (6 bases). The CDR3 sequence is 14 residues long. The ends were cut back, 3 bases at V and 4 bases at J, with 13 bases in the middle. Germline assignment: CDR1 SGDLS and CDR2 YYNGEE.